This T cell receptor (beta chain) was captured by sequencing in a study of cytomegalovirus exposure and HLA in healthy donors (TCRdb year 2017). Some background on the complete study: According to an earlier analysis of a few hundred of the donors, about 179 million T cells yielded over 90 million unique TCR beta sequences and 276 Gb of sequence data. An early release covering roughly 640 HLA-typed donors comprised about 290 gigabases of sequencing data and approximately 85 million unique TCR sequences. Of the 300 to 500 genotyped donors, less than 85% were placed in the genetic ancestry cluster associated with self-reported Caucasian donors. The aim of the study was to test whether cataloging public T cell receptors could identify signatures of past pathogen exposure. The study profiled the T cell repertoires of 500 to 800 subjects by immunosequencing and related them to cytomegalovirus serostatus. Besides the first cohort of roughly 660 subjects, a separate validation cohort made up of 95 to 150 different subjects was used. To predict cytomegalovirus infection status, the study combined high-throughput TCR immunosequencing, statistical association of individual TCRs with disease status, and machine learning. A later analysis re-examined previously published TCR beta repertoires from over 500 donors and added high-resolution HLA genotyping to investigate patterns of TCR occurrence. The later analysis used no new phenotypic data to find candidate immune exposures, relying instead on TCR beta sequences and their occurrence across donors. An earlier analysis of a few hundred of the donors applied high-throughput TCR beta sequencing to assess whether each TCR beta V gene segment acted as functional or pseudogenic. Donor age, sex, ethnicity and CMV serostatus were compiled alongside the repertoire data. Genome-wide SNP genotypes for about three fifths of the roughly 670 donors were used in a later genetic analysis, which treated that subset as a discovery cohort. Every discovery cohort repertoire had been produced on one sequencing platform. HLA typing included class I and class II loci at four-digit resolution. Typing coverage varied by locus: roughly 629-630 donors for A, B, C, DRB1 and DQB1; more than 500 for DQA1; more than 600 for DPA1; roughly 450 for DPB1. About five DR-DQ haplotypes were treated as single units for association and clustering because of strong linkage in the cohort. Among around 400 genotyped donors of the cohort, an average of approximately 240,000 unique TCR beta nucleotide sequences were sequenced per donor, 15% to 20% of them non-productive. Here is what the overall study found, with its caveats: Only TCR beta chains were sequenced in this cohort, and the absence of alpha or paired-chain data limited detectable features. A further reported finding was that TCR beta sequences accurately predicted the HLA-A and HLA-B alleles for most subjects in the first cohort. The authors suggested that the approach could potentially be extended to other disease states and immunological phenotypes. Most TCR sequences were observed very rarely across donors, whereas some public TCRs were present in many individuals. A later analysis found that HLA-associated TCR beta chains were more clonally expanded and had lower generation probabilities than equally common non-associated chains. Roughly 17 rarely observed V segments, including chromosome 9 orphons, were excluded from the earlier analysis of about 610 of the donors because counts were too low. In vitro tests confirmed that a few of the cytomegalovirus-associated TCR beta chains recognize cytomegalovirus antigens. A later analysis found that most CMV-associated TCR beta chains appeared HLA-restricted, with HLA associations seemingly driven largely by CMV exposure. V-gene and J-gene trimming of TCR beta chains was associated with a missense DCLRE1C variant in a later genetic analysis, and the association was replicated in an independent cohort. Cytomegalovirus status was reported to be diagnosed by the classifier with high specificity and sensitivity in both the original and validation cohorts. The study listed approximately 150 TCR beta chains as associated with cytomegalovirus. Roughly uniform sequencing depth across donors was assumed in presence/absence analyses, although this assumption may not hold. Assigning TCR associations to individual alleles was difficult when HLA alleles, especially DR and DQ, strongly co-occurred. Several of the top co-occurrence clusters appeared to be linked to parvovirus B19, influenza, CMV and Epstein-Barr virus, according to a later analysis. Correlated functional status among segregating V segments might reflect linkage disequilibrium, but an unknown experimental factor could not be ruled out. In an earlier analysis of around 600 of the donors, most TCR beta V segments were observed in productive rearrangements about 87% or about 30% of the time, broadly matching IMGT annotations. A cluster of highly shared sequence variants was judged likely to represent a technical artifact of the sequencing pipeline. Because HLA typing was unavailable for some donors at each locus, only the typed subset was used in association tests. At a false discovery rate of 0.05, a later analysis linked 15,000 to 20,000 TCR beta sequences to specific HLA alleles. Some IMGT-functional V segments, including TRBV6-2 and TRBV6-3, could not be distinguished by the 87-base-pair reads and were therefore excluded. According to a later analysis, TCR association rates differed among HLA loci, with DRB1 alleles showing the most associated TCRs and HLA-C alleles showing the fewest. The only immune exposure information available for the cohort was CMV serostatus. In a later genetic analysis, fewer N-insertions in productive TCRs were reported among donors in an Asian-associated ancestry cluster than the roughly 700-donor mean.

As to this clone: The clone's antigen remains unknown. No base qualities exist here, and no much larger clone lies one base off it.

The cohort was made up of about 610 healthy bone marrow donors. At the time of sampling, all cohort members were nominally healthy, though unrecorded immune exposures were likely present. The donor was CMV seropositive and was included in the group of 300 or so seropositive cohort members. Every donor gave a peripheral blood sample, and the peripheral blood mononuclear cells from that sample were used for TCR beta sequencing. Genomic DNA was extracted from the blood cell samples with the Qiagen DNeasy Blood Extraction Kit. The junction shows trimming of 8 bases on V and 7 bases on J, plus 23 bases between the germline ends. For CDR1 and CDR2, the germline V gene lists SNHLY and FYNNEI. From the cysteine up to the phenylalanine, the CDR3 has a length of 15 residues. CDR3 DNA only is kept here, 45 bases in frame from base 1. Receptors were amplified or captured by the immunoSEQ multiplex PCR assay. A mixture of 60 forward primers for TCR Vbeta segments and 13 reverse primers for TCR Jbeta segments was used in the multiplex PCR. The CDR3 region of rearranged TCR beta genes was amplified from genomic DNA by a multiplex PCR assay. On the Illumina HiSeq System, the amplified TCR beta libraries were sequenced as 87-base-pair reads. The authors' pipeline ran thus. Across the 640 or so repertoires, a later analysis counted approximately 83 million unique TCR beta chains, some 11 million of which were shared by at least two donors. To remove PCR and sequencing errors, raw reads were error-corrected and collapsed into unique sequences using a nearest-neighbor algorithm that merged closely related sequences. To assign V, D and J gene segments, CDR3 sequences were aligned to IMGT reference sequences. For a sequence to be retained, a match of at least six nucleotides to both a V gene segment and a J gene segment was required. A rearrangement was called productive if the CDR3 had no stop codons and remained in frame with V and J, and every other rearrangement was called non-productive. CDR3 was defined according to IMGT convention as the region running from the second conserved V-encoded cysteine to the conserved J-encoded phenylalanine. The earlier analysis of about 530 of the donors excluded any sequence lacking an unambiguous match to a single V gene segment. An earlier analysis of fewer than 650 of the donors classified V segments as functional when productive rearrangements were above 56.7% and as segregating when the standard deviation between donors was above 5%. A statistical classification framework was developed to diagnose cytomegalovirus status using the catalog of TCR beta chain sequences. In a later analysis, TCR nucleotide sequences were compared against IMGT/GENE-DB human TR gene sequences so that V and J genes could be assigned. Using the TCRdist pipeline, a later analysis assigned CDR3 sequences along with most-parsimonious VDJ recombination scenarios. In a later analysis, every TCR beta chain was defined by the combination of its CDR3 amino acid sequence and its V-gene family, and reads without a unique V-gene family were dropped. In a later analysis, nearly 600 highly shared, low-generation-probability nucleotide sequences were removed to address suspected cross-contamination and a sequencing artifact. A later analysis calculated a clonal expansion index for each public chain from normalized within-repertoire ranks of inferred template counts. A later analysis computed generation probabilities with a VDJ recombination model fitted to out-of-frame rearrangements, and checked the results against IGoR. Hypergeometric tests were used in a later analysis to score TCR-TCR, TCR-HLA and TCR-CMV co-occurrence, with a repertoire-size bias correction applied to the TCR pairs. A later analysis estimated false discovery rates by permuting HLA or CMV assignments 20 times. In a later analysis, co-occurring TCRs were grouped using DBSCAN, and TCRdist sequence similarity was added for clustering within HLA-allele-positive subsets. Repertoires with fewer than 30,000 or more than 120,000 public chains, plus five repertoires with anomalous nucleotide sharing, were excluded from co-occurrence clustering. The clones in this table, taken by TCRdb from immuneACCESS, are in-frame only. Not every clone is retained; where verified, under half of the shortfall comes from an unresolved V gene, and the cause of the rest is unknown. The D gene and trimming were derived from the DNA, and the V and J assignments and clone size from that table. In this sample the table shows approximately 150,000 clones, roughly 79% of which occur a single time. Roughly 10% of the sample comes from the top ten.

This sequence was found in a man between 18 and 35 years old in good health and CMV-seropositive. The material sequenced was PBMCs. The chain is made from TRBV2 and TRBJ1-1, with TRBD1 as a weak D call on 6 bases. The DNA sequence is TGTGCCAGCCGCCTACTTACGGCAGGGGTCAGTGAAGCTTTCTTT. This encodes CASRLLTAGVSEAFF.